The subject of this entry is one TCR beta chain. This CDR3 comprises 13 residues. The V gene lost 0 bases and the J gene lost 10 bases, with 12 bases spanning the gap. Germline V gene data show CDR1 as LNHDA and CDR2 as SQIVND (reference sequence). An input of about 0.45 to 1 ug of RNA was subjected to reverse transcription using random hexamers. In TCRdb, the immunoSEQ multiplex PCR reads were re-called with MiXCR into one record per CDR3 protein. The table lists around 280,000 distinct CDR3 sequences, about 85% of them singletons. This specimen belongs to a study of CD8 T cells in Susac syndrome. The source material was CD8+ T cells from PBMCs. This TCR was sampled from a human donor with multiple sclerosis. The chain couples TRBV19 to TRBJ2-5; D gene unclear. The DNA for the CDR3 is TGTGCCAGTAGTATAGATGGGGAAGGAGACCAGTACTTC. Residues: CASSIDGEGDQYF.